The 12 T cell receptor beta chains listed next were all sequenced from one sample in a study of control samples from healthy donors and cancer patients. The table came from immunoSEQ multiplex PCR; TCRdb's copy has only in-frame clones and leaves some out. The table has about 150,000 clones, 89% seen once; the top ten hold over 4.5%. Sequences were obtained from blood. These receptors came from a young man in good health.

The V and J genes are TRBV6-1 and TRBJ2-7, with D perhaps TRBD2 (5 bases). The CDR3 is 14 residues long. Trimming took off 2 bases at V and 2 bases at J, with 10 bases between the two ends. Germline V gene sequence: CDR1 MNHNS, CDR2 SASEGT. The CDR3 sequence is CASSEPQRTYEQYF. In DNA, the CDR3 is TGTGCCAGCAGTGAACCCCAGCGGACCTACGAGCAGTACTTC.

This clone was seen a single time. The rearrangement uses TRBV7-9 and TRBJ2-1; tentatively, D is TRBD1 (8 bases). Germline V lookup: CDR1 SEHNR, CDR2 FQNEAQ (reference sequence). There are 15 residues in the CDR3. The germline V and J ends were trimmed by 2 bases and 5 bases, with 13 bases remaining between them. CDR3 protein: CASSLRTGGDNEQFF. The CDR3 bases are TGTGCCAGCAGCTTACGTACAGGGGGGGACAATGAGCAGTTCTTC.

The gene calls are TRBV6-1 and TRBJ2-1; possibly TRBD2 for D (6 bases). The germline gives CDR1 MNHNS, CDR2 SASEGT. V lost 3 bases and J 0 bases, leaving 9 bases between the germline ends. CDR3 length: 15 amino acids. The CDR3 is CASSDAGRSYNEQFF. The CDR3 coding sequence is TGTGCCAGCAGTGACGCGGGACGCTCCTACAATGAGCAGTTCTTC.

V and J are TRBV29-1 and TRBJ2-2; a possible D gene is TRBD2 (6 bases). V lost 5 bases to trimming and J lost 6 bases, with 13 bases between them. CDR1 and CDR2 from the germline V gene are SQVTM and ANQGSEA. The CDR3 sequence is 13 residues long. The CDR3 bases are TGCAGCGTTACAGCGGAGGGACCCGGGGAGCTGTTTTTT. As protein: CSVTAEGPGELFF.

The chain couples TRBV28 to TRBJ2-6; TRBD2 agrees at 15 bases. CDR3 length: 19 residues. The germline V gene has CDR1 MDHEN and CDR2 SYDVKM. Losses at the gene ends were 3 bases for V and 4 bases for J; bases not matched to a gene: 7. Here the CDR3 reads CASSFSGLAGGSGANVLTF. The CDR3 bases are TGTGCCAGCAGTTTCTCGGGACTAGCGGGAGGATCAGGGGCCAACGTCCTGACTTTC.

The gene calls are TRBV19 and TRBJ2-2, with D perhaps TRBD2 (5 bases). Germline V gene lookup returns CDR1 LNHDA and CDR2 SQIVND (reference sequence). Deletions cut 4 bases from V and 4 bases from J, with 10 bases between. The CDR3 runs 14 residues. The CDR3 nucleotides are TGTGCCAGTAGTAGTCGGACTTCCACCGGGGAGCTGTTTTTT. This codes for CASSSRTSTGELFF.

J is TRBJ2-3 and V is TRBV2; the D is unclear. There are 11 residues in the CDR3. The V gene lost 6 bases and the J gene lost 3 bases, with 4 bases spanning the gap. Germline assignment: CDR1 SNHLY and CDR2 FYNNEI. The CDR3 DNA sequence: TGTGCCAGCAGCACTACAGATACGCAGTATTTT. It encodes CASSTTDTQYF. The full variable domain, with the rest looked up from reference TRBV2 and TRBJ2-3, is EPEVTQTPSHQVTQMGQEVILRCVPISNHLYFYWYRQILGQKVEFLVSFYNNEISEKSEIFDDQFSVERPDGSNFTLKIRSTKLEDSAMYFCASSTTDTQYFGPGTRLTVL.

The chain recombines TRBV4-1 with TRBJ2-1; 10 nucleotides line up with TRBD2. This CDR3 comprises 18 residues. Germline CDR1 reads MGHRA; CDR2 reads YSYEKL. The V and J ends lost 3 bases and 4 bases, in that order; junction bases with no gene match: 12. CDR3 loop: CASSHIHMGLALYNEQFF. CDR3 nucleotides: TGCGCCAGCAGCCACATACATATGGGACTAGCGCTTTACAATGAGCAGTTCTTC.

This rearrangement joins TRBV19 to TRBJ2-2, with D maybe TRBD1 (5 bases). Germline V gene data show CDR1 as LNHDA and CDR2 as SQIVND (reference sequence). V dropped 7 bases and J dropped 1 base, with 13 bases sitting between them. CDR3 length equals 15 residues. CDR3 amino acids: CASTPPTGNTGELFF. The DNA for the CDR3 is TGTGCCAGTACCCCACCTACAGGGAACACCGGGGAGCTGTTTTTT.

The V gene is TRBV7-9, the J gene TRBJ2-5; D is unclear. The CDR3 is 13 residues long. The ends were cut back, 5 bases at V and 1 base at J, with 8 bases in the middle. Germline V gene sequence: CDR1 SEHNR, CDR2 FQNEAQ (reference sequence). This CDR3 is CASSPRIQETQYF. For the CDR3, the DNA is TGTGCCAGCAGCCCGCGAATCCAAGAGACCCAGTACTTC.

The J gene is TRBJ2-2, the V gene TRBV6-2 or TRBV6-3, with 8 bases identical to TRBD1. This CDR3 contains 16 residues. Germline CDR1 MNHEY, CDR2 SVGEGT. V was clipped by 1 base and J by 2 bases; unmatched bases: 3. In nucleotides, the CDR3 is TGTGCCAGCAGTTACTGGGACAGGAGAAACACCGGGGAGCTGTTTTTT. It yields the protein CASSYWDRRNTGELFF.

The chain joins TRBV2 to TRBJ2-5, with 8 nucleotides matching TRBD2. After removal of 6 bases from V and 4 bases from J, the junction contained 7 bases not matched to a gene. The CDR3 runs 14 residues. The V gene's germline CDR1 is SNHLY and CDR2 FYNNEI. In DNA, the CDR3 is TGTGCCAGCAGCGTCAGCGGGAGTCGAGAGACCCAGTACTTC. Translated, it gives CASSVSGSRETQYF. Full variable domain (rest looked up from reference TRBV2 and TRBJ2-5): EPEVTQTPSHQVTQMGQEVILRCVPISNHLYFYWYRQILGQKVEFLVSFYNNEISEKSEIFDDQFSVERPDGSNFTLKIRSTKLEDSAMYFCASSVSGSRETQYFGPGTRLLVL.